A single T cell receptor beta chain is shown here with its context. Its specificity is unknown. This CDR3 contains 11 residues. V was clipped by 5 bases and J by 11 bases, with 15 bases between them. Germline V CDR1 and CDR2: DFQATT, SNEGSKA (reference sequence). Method: immunoSEQ multiplex PCR; TCRdb's copy keeps in-frame clones and lacks some. The table includes about 58,000 clones, more than 75% detected once. This sample was taken from a study of OX40 agonist ivuxolimab in advanced cancers. Notes on the study in general: The study found among the lowest clonal expansion in partial responders at 0.1-3.0 mg/kg.

The TCR originated in an adult with an advanced solid tumor such as melanoma, head and neck, liver or kidney cancer. Sequenced material: CD4+ or CD8+ T cells sorted from blood, taken in a trial of the OX40 agonist ivuxolimab. The chain combines TRBV20-1 with TRBJ2-5; D may be TRBD1 (6 bases). The CDR3 sequence is CSAYDRWEQYF. The CDR3 DNA reads as TGCAGTGCTTACGACAGGTGGGAGCAGTACTTC.